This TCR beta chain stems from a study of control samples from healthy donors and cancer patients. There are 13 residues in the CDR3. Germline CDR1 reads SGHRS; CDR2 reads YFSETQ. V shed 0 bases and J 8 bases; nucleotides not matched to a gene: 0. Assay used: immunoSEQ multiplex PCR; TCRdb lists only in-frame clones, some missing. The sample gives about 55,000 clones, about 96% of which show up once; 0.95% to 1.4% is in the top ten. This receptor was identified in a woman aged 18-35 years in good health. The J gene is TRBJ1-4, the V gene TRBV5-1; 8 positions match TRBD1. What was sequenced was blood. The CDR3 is CASSLGDREKLFF. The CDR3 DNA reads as TGCGCCAGCAGCTTGGGGGACAGGGAAAAACTGTTTTTT.